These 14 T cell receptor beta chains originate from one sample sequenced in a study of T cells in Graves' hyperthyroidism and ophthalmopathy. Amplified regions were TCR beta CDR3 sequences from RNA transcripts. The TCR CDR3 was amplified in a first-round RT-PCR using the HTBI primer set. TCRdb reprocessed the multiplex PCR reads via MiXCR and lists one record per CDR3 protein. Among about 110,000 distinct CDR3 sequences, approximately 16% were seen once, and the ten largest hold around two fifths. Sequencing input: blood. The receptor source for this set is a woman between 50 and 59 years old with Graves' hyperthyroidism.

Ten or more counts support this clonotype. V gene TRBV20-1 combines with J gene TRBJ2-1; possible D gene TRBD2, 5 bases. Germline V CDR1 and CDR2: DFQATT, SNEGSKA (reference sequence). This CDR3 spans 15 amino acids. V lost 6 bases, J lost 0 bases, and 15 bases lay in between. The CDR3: CSAGNTGSSYNEQFF. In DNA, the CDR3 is TGCAGTGCCGGAAACACGGGGAGCTCCTACAATGAGCAGTTCTTC.

CDR3 sequence reads: CASSLLAGGQEQYF. Here the CDR3 DNA reads TGTGCCAGCAGTTTACTAGCGGGAGGGCAGGAGCAGTACTTC. The chain has TRBV12-3 or TRBV12-4 and TRBJ2-7; 12 bases align to TRBD2. V lost 2 bases, J lost 7 bases, and 3 bases stayed unmatched. The CDR3 loop spans 14 amino acids.

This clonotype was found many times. The DNA for the CDR3 is TGTGCCAGCAGCCCAGATTCTGGGTGGGGAGAGACCCAGTACTTC. Its protein product is CASSPDSGWGETQYF. V usage is TRBV14 and J usage is TRBJ2-5, with no clear D. The CDR3 has 15 residues. V shed 4 bases and J shed 4 bases, with 16 bases lying between them. CDR1 and CDR2 (germline): SGHDN, FVKESK.

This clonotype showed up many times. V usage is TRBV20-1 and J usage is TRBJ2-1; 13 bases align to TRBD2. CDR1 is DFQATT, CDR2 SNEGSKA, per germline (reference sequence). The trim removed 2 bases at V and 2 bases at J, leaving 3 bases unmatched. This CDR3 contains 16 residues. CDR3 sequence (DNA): TGCAGTGCTAGAACTAGCGGGAGGGCCACCTACAATGAGCAGTTCTTC. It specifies CSARTSGRATYNEQFF.

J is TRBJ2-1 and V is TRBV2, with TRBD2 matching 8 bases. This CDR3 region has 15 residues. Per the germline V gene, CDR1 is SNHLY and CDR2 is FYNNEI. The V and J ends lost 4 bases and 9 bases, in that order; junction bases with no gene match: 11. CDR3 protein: CASSGTSRRLGEQFF. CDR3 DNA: TGTGCCAGCAGTGGGACTAGCAGGAGACTCGGTGAGCAGTTCTTC. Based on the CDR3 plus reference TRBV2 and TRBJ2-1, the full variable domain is EPEVTQTPSHQVTQMGQEVILRCVPISNHLYFYWYRQILGQKVEFLVSFYNNEISEKSEIFDDQFSVERPDGSNFTLKIRSTKLEDSAMYFCASSGTSRRLGEQFFGPGTRLTVL.

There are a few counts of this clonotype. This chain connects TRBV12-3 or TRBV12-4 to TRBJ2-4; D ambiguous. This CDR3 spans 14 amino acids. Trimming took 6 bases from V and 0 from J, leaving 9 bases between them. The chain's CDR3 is CASRERAAKNIQYF. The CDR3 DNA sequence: TGTGCCAGCAGAGAGAGAGCAGCCAAAAACATTCAGTACTTC.

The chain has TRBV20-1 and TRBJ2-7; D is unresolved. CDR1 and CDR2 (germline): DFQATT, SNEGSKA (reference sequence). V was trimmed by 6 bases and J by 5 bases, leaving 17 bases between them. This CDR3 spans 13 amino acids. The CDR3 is CSATPLGSDEQYF. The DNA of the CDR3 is TGCAGTGCCACCCCCTTAGGTTCCGACGAGCAGTACTTC.

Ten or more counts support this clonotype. The CDR3 protein is CASSRRTSASSYNEQFF. The CDR3 nucleotides read TGTGCCAGCAGCCGCCGGACTAGCGCAAGCTCCTACAATGAGCAGTTCTTC. This sequence joins TRBV11-2 and TRBJ2-1, with 9 bases fitting TRBD2. Trimming took 5 bases from V and 0 from J; bases not matched to a gene: 8. The CDR3 is 17 residues long. CDR1 is SGHAT, CDR2 FQNNGV, per germline.

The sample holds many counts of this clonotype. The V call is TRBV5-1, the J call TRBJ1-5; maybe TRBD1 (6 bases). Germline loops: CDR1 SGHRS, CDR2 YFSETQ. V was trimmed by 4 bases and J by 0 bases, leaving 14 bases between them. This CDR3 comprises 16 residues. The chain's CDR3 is CASSPGHGDSNQPQHF. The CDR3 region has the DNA TGCGCCAGCAGCCCGGGACACGGAGATAGCAATCAGCCCCAGCATTTT.

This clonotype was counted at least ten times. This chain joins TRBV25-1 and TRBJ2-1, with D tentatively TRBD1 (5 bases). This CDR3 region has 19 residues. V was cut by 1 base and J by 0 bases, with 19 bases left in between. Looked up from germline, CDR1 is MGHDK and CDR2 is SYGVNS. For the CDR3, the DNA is TGTGCCAGCAGTGAATTTACAGGACGGAATACTGTCTCCTACAATGAGCAGTTCTTC. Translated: CASSEFTGRNTVSYNEQFF.

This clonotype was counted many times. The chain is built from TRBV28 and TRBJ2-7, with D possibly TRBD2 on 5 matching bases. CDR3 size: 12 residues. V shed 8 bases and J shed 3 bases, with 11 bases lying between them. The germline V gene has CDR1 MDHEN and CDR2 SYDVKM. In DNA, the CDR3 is TGTGCCAGCGACGGGAAAAGCTACGAGCAGTACTTC. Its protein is CASDGKSYEQYF.

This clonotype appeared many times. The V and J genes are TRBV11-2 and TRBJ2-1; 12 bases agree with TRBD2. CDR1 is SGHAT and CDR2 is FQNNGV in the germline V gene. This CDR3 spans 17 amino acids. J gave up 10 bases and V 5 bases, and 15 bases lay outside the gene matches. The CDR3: CASSPRTSGNPVGEQFF. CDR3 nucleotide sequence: TGTGCCAGCAGCCCAAGGACTAGCGGGAACCCGGTAGGGGAGCAGTTCTTC.

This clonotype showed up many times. The DNA for the CDR3 is TGTGCCAGCAGCCAAGGAGACTCTGGGGCCAACGTCCTGACTTTC. It is translated as CASSQGDSGANVLTF. The rearrangement links TRBV7-2 to TRBJ2-6, with D hard to call. The CDR3 sequence is 15 residues long. CDR1 SGHTA and CDR2 FQGNSA come from the germline V gene. Trimming shortened V by 5 bases and J by 0 bases, and 8 bases separated the two germline ends.

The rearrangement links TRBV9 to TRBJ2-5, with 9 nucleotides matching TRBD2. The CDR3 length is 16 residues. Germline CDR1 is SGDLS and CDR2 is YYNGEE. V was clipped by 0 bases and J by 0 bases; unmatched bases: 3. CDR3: CASSVGSGGHQETQYF. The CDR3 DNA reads TGTGCCAGCAGCGTAGGGAGCGGGGGGCACCAAGAGACCCAGTACTTC.